This TCR beta chain was recovered during a study of T cells in Graves' hyperthyroidism and ophthalmopathy. Study-level background: Peripheral blood was drawn at first diagnosis, prior to all treatment. Study-level findings and limits: The model foresaw ophthalmopathy a median around 6 months prior to onset.

As for this clonotype: Its antigen is not identified.

There are 12 residues in the CDR3. In germline, CDR1 is GTSNPN, CDR2 SVGIG (reference sequence). Trimming pared 7 bases from V and 9 bases from J, leaving 18 bases between. Stable Graves' hyperthyroidism meant no ophthalmopathy progression within 18 months. Uncontrolled infection, other autoimmune disease, pregnancy or lactation barred patients from enrollment. RNA transcripts provided the source from which TCR beta CDR3 regions were amplified. First-round RT-PCR with HTBI primers amplified the TCR CDR3 region. One entry per CDR3 protein, called by TCRdb with MiXCR from the multiplex PCR reads. The sample holds about 210,000 distinct CDR3 sequences; 18% are singletons and the top ten take over 35%.

The source material was blood. The rearrangement uses TRBV30 and TRBJ1-1; no reliable D call. This clonotype originated in a man between 35 and 55 years old with Graves' hyperthyroidism. The CDR3 sequence is CASYPVRAKAFF. CDR3 coding DNA: TGTGCCTCCTACCCCGTTCGAGCTAAAGCTTTCTTT. Full variable domain (rest looked up from reference TRBV30 and TRBJ1-1): SQTIHQWPATLVQPVGSPLSLECTVEGTSNPNLYWYRQAAGRGLQLLFYSVGIGQISSEVPQNLSASRPQDRQFILSSKKLLLSDSGFYLCASYPVRAKAFFGQGTRLTVV.